This section outlines one TCR beta chain sequence together with its context. The data were taken from a study of shared clonotypes between healthy human individuals. Sequencing used immunoSEQ multiplex PCR; TCRdb keeps in-frame clones, though not all of them. Counted here are about 710,000 clones, 60% to 75% occurring once; the ten biggest clones make up 1.5% to 2%. This clonotype was obtained from a woman under 40 in good health. The source material was memory CD4+ T cells sorted from blood. Subset: CD45RA-negative fraction.

Written as DNA, the CDR3 is TGTGCCAGCAGTCCGGGACTAGCGGGAGTATTGCGCTACGAGCAGTACTTC. As protein: CASSPGLAGVLRYEQYF. The J gene is TRBJ2-7, the V gene TRBV9, with 14 nucleotides matching TRBD2. V lost 5 bases to trimming and J lost 3 bases; unmatched junction nucleotides: 10. The germline CDR1 and CDR2 sequences are SGDLS and YYNGEE. There are 17 residues in the CDR3.